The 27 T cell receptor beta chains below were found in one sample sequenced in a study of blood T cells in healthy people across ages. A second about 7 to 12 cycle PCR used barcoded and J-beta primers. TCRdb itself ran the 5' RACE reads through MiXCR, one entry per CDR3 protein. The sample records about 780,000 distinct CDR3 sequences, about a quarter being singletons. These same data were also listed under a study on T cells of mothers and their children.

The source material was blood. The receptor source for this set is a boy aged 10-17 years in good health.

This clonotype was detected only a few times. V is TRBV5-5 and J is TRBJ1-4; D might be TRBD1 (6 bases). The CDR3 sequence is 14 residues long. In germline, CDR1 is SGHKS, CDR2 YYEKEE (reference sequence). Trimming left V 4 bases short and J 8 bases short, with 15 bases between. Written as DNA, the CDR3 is TGTGCCAGCAGCACCCCCGCAGGGGAGGAAAAACTGTTTTTT. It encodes CASSTPAGEEKLFF.

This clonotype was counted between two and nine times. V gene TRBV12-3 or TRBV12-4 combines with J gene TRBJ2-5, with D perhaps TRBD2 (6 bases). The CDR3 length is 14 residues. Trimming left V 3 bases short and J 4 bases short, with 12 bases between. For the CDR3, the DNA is TGTGCCAGCAGTTTCGAGGGGAGGAGAGAGACCCAGTACTTC. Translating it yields CASSFEGRRETQYF.

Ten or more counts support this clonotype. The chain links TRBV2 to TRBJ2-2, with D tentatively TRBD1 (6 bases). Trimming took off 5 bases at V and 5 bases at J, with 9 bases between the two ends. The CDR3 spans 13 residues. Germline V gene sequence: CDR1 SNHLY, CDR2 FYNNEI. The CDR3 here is CASSTGRTGELFF. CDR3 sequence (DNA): TGTGCCAGCAGTACAGGGCGGACCGGGGAGCTGTTTTTT. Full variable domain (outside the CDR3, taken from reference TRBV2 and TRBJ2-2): EPEVTQTPSHQVTQMGQEVILRCVPISNHLYFYWYRQILGQKVEFLVSFYNNEISEKSEIFDDQFSVERPDGSNFTLKIRSTKLEDSAMYFCASSTGRTGELFFGEGSRLTVL.

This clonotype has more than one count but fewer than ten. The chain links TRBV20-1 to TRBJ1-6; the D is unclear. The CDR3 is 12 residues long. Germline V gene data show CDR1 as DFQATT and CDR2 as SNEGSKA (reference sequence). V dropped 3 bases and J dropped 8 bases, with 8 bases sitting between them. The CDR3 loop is CSARGSDSPLHF. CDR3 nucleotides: TGCAGTGCTAGGGGGTCCGATTCACCCCTCCACTTT.

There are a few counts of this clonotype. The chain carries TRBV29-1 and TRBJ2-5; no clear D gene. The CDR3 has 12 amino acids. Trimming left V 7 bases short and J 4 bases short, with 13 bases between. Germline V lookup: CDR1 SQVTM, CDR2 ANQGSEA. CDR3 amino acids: CSGAALGETQYF. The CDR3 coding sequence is TGCAGCGGCGCGGCACTCGGAGAGACCCAGTACTTC.

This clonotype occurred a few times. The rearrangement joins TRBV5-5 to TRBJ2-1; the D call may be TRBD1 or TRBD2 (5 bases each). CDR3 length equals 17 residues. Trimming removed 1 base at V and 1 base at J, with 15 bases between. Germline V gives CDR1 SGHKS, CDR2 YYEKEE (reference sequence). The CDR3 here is CASSLSQGWGSYNEQFF. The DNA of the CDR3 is TGTGCCAGCAGCTTGAGCCAGGGATGGGGGTCCTACAATGAGCAGTTCTTC.

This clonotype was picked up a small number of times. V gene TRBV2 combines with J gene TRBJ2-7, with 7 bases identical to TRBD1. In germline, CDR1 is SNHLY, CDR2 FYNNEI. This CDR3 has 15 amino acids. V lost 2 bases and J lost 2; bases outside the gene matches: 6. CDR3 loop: CASSESWDRAYEQYF. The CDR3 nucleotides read TGTGCCAGCAGTGAAAGCTGGGACAGAGCCTACGAGCAGTACTTC.

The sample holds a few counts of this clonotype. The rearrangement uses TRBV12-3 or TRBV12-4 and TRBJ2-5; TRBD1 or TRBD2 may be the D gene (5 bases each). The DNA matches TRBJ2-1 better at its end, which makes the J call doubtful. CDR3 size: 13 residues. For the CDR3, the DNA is TGTGCCAGCAGTTTCGGGACCGCGAATGAGCAGTTCTTC. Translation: CASSFGTANEQFF.

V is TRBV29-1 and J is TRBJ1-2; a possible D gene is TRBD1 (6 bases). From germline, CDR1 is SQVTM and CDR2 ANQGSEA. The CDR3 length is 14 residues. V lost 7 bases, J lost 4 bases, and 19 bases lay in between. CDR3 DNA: TGCAGCGCCCCGGCGGGGACATCAACCTATGGCTACACCTTC. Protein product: CSAPAGTSTYGYTF.

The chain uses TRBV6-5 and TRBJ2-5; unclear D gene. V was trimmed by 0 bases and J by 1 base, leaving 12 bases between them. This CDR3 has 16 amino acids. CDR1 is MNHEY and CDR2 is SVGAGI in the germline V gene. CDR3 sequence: CASSYSASPVQETQYF. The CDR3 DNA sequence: TGTGCCAGCAGTTACTCGGCGTCGCCGGTCCAAGAGACCCAGTACTTC.

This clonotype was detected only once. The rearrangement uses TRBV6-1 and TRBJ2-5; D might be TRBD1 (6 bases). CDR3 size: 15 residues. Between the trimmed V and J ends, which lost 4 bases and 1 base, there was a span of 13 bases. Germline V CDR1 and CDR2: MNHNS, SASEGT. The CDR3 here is CASSGTAISQETQYF. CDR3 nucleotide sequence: TGTGCCAGCAGTGGGACAGCTATCTCCCAAGAGACCCAGTACTTC.

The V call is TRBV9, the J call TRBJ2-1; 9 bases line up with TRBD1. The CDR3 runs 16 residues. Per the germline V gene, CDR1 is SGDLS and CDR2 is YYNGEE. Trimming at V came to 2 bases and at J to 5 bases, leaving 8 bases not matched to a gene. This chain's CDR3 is CASSVSRDRVNNEQFF. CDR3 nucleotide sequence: TGTGCCAGCAGCGTGTCTCGGGACAGGGTCAACAATGAGCAGTTCTTC. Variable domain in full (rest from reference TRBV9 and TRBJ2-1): DSGVTQTPKHLITATGQRVTLRCSPRSGDLSVYWYQQSLDQGLQFLIQYYNGEERAKGNILERFSAQQFPDLHSELNLSSLELGDSALYFCASSVSRDRVNNEQFFGPGTRLTVL.

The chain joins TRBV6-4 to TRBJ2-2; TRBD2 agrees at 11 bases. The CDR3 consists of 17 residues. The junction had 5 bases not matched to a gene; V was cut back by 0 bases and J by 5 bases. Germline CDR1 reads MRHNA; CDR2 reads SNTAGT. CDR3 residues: CASSDSTSGSETGELFF. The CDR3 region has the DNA TGTGCCAGCAGTGACTCCACTAGCGGGAGTGAAACCGGGGAGCTGTTTTTT.

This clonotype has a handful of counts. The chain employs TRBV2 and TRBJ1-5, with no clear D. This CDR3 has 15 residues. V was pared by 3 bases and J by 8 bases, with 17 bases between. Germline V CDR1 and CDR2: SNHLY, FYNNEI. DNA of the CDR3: TGTGCCAGCAGTGATGGTAGAGGCTTTCTGAAGCCCCAGCATTTT. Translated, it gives CASSDGRGFLKPQHF. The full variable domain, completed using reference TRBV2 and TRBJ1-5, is EPEVTQTPSHQVTQMGQEVILRCVPISNHLYFYWYRQILGQKVEFLVSFYNNEISEKSEIFDDQFSVERPDGSNFTLKIRSTKLEDSAMYFCASSDGRGFLKPQHFGDGTRLSIL.

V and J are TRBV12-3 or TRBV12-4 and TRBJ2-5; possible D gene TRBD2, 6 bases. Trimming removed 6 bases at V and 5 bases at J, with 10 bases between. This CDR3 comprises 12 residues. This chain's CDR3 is CASRPGEETQYF. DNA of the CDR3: TGTGCCAGCAGACCGGGGGAGGAGACCCAGTACTTC.

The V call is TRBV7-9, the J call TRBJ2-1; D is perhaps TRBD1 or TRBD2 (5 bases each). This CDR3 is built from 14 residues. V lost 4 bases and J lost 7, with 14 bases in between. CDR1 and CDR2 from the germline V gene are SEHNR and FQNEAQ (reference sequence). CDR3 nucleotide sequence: TGTGCCAGCAGCTCGGGCCAGGGAGTAAATGAGCAGTTCTTC. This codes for CASSSGQGVNEQFF.

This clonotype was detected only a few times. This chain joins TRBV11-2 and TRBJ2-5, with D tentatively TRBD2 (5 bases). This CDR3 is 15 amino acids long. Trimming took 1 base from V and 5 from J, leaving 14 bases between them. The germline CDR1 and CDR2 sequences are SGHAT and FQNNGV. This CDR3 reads CASSLVTGKRETQYF. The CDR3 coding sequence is TGTGCCAGCAGCTTAGTGACGGGAAAGAGGGAGACCCAGTACTTC.

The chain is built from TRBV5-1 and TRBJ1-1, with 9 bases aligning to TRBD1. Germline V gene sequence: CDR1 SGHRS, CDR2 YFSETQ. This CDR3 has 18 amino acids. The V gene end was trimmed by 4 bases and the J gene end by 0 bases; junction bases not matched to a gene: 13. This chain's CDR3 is CASSPYSGTGRMNTEAFF. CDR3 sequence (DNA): TGCGCCAGCAGCCCCTACTCCGGGACAGGGCGTATGAACACTGAAGCTTTCTTT.

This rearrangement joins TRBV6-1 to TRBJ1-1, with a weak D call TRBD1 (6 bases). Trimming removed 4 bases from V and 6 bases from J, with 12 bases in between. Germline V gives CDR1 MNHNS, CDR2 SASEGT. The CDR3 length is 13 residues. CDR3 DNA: TGTGCCAGCAGTGCATCGGGGGGCCCTGAAGCTTTCTTT. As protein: CASSASGGPEAFF.

DNA of the CDR3: TGTGCCAGTAGCCGTGAGCGGGGGGCGCAGTATTTT. Translated, it gives CASSRERGAQYF. J is TRBJ2-3 and V is TRBV19, with 9 bases that match TRBD2. The V gene end was trimmed by 6 bases and the J gene end by 10 bases; junction bases not matched to a gene: 5. Germline CDR1 is LNHDA and CDR2 is SQIVND (reference sequence). This CDR3 comprises 12 residues.

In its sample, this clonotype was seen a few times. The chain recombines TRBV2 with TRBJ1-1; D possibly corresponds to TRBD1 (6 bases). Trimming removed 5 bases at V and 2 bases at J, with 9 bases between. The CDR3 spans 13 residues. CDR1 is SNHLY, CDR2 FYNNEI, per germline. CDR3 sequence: CASSKDSNTEAFF. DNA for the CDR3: TGTGCCAGCAGTAAGGACAGCAACACTGAAGCTTTCTTT. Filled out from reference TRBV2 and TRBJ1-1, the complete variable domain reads EPEVTQTPSHQVTQMGQEVILRCVPISNHLYFYWYRQILGQKVEFLVSFYNNEISEKSEIFDDQFSVERPDGSNFTLKIRSTKLEDSAMYFCASSKDSNTEAFFGQGTRLTVV.

DNA of the CDR3: TGTGCCAGCAGTCAGACAGGGAACGGCTACACCTTC. Protein: CASSQTGNGYTF. The chain uses TRBV6-6 and TRBJ1-2, with TRBD1 matching over 7 bases. J was trimmed by 8 bases and V by 5 bases; bases with no gene match: 5. Germline V CDR1 and CDR2: MNHNY, SVGAGI (reference sequence). The CDR3 loop spans 12 amino acids.

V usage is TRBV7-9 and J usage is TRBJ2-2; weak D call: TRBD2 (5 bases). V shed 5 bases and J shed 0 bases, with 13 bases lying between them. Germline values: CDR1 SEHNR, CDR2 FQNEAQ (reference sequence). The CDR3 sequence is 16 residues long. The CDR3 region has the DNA TGTGCCAGCAGCCACCACTTCGGGGCGAACACCGGGGAGCTGTTTTTT. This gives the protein CASSHHFGANTGELFF.

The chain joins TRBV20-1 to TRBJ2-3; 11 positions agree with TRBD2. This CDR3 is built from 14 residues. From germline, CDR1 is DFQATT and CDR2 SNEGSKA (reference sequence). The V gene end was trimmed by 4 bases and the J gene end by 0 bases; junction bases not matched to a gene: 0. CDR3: CSATSGGSTDTQYF. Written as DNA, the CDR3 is TGCAGTGCTACTAGCGGGGGGAGCACAGATACGCAGTATTTT.

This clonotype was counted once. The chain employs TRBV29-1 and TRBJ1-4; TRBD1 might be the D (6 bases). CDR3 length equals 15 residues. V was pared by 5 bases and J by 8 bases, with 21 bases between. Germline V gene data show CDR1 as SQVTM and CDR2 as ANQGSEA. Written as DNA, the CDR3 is TGCAGCGTTCTCACAGGGAAGGGCCTAGGAGAAAAACTGTTTTTT. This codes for CSVLTGKGLGEKLFF.

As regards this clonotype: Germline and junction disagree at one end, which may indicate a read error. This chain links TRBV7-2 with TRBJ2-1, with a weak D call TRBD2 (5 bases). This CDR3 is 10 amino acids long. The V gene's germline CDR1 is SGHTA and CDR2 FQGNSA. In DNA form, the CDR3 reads TGTGCCAGCAACCTCTACCGGGATCTTTTC. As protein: CASNLYRDLF.

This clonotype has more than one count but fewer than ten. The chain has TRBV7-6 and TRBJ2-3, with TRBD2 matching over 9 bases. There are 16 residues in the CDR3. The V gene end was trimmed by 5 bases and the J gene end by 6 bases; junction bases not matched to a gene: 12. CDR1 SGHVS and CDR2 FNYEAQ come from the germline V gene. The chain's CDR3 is CASSPRSSGGEDTQYF. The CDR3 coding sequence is TGTGCCAGCAGCCCCCGGAGTAGCGGGGGCGAGGATACGCAGTATTTT.